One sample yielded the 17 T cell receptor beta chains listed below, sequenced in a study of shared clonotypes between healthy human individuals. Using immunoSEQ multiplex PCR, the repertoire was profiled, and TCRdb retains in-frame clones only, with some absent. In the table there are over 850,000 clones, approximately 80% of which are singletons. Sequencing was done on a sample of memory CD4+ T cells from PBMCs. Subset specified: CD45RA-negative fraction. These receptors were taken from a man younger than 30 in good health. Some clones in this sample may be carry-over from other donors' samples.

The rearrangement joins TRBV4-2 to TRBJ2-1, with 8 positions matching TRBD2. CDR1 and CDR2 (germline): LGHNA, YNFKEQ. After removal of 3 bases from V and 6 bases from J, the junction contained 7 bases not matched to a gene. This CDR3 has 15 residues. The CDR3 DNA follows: TGTGCCAGCAGCCATCTAAGCGGGAGTATCAATGAGCAGTTCTTC. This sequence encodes CASSHLSGSINEQFF.

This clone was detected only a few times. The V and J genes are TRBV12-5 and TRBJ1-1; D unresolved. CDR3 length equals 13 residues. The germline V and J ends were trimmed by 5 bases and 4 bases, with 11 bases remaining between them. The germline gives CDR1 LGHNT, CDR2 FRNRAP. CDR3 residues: CASGNGEVTEAFF. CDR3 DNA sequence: TGTGCTAGTGGTAACGGTGAGGTCACTGAAGCTTTCTTT.

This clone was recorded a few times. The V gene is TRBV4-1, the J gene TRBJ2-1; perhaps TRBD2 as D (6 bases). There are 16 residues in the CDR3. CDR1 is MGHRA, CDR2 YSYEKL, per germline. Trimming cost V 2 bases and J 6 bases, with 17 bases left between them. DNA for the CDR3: TGCGCCAGCAGCCAATTTGCGAGCGGGCCCCCCAATGAGCAGTTCTTC. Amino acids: CASSQFASGPPNEQFF.

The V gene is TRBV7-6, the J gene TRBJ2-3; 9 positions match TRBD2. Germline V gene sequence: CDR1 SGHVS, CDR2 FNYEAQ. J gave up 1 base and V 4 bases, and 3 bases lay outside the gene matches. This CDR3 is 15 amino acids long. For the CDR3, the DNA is TGTGCCAGCAGCTCCATAGCGGGAGGCACAGATACGCAGTATTTT. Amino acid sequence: CASSSIAGGTDTQYF.

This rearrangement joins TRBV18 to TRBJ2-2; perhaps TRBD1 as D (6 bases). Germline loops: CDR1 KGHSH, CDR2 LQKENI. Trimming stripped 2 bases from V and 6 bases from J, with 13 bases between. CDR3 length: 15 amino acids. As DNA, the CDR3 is TGTGCCAGCTCACCAAGTACAGGGACCCCCGGGGAGCTGTTTTTT. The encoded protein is CASSPSTGTPGELFF. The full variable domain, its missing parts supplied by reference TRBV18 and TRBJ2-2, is NAGVMQNPRHLVRRRGQEARLRCSPMKGHSHVYWYRQLPEEGLKFMVYLQKENIIDESGMPKERFSAEFPKEGPSILRIQQVVRGDSAAYFCASSPSTGTPGELFFGEGSRLTVL.

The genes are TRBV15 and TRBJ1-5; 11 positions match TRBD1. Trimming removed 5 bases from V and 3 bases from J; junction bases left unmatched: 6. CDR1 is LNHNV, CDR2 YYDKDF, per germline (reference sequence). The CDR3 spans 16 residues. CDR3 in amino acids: CATSGGQGAFNQPQHF. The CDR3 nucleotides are TGTGCCACCAGCGGTGGACAGGGGGCCTTCAATCAGCCCCAGCATTTT.

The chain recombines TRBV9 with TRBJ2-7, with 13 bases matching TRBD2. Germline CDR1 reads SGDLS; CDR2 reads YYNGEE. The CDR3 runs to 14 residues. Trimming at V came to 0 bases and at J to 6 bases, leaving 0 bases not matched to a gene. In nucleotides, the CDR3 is TGTGCCAGCAGCGTAGGACTAGCGGGAGGCGAGCAGTACTTC. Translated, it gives CASSVGLAGGEQYF. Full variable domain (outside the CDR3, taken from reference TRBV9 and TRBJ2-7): DSGVTQTPKHLITATGQRVTLRCSPRSGDLSVYWYQQSLDQGLQFLIQYYNGEERAKGNILERFSAQQFPDLHSELNLSSLELGDSALYFCASSVGLAGGEQYFGPGTRLTVT.

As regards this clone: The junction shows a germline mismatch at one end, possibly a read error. The CDR3, as DNA: TGTGCCAGCAGCCTAACGACAGGAGGCACCGGGGAGCTGTTTTTT. Translating gives CASSLTTGGTGELFF. The V and J genes are TRBV7-3 and TRBJ2-2, with D perhaps matching TRBD1 (6 bases). CDR1 is SGHTA, CDR2 FQGTGA, per germline. The length of the CDR3 is 15 residues.

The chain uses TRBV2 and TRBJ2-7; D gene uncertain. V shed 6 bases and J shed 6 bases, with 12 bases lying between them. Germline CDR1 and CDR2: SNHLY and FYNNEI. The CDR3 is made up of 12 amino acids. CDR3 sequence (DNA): TGTGCCAGCAGCCGAAACCCGGGCGAGCAGTACTTC. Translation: CASSRNPGEQYF.

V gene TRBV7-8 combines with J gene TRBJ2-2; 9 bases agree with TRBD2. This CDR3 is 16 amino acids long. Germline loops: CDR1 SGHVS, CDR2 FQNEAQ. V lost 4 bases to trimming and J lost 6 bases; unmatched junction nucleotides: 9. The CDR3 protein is CASSSRELAGSGELFF. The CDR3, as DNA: TGTGCCAGCAGCTCCCGGGAACTAGCGGGTTCCGGGGAGCTGTTTTTT.

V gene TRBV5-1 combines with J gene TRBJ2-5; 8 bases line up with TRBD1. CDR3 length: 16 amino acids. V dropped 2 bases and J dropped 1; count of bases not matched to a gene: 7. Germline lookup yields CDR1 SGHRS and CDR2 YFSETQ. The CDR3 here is CASSLGQGVGQETQYF. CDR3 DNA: TGCGCCAGCAGCTTAGGACAGGGTGTCGGCCAAGAGACCCAGTACTTC.

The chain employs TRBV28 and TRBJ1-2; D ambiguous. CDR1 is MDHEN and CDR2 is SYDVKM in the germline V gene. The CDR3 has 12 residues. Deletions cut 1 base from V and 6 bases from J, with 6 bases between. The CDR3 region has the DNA TGTGCCAGCAGTTTATACGCAGATGGCTACACCTTC. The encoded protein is CASSLYADGYTF.

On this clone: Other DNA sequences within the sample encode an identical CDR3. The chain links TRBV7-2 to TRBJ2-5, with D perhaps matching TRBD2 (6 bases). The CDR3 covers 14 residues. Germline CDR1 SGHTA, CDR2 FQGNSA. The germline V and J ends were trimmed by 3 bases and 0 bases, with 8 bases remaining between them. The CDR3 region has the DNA TGTGCCAGCAGCTTGGGGGGATACCAAGAGACCCAGTACTTC. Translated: CASSLGGYQETQYF. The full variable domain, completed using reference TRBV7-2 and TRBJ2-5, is GAGVSQSPSNKVTEKGKDVELRCDPISGHTALYWYRQSLGQGLEFLIYFQGNSAPDKSGLPSDRFSAERTGGSVSTLTIQRTQQEDSAVYLCASSLGGYQETQYFGPGTRLLVL.

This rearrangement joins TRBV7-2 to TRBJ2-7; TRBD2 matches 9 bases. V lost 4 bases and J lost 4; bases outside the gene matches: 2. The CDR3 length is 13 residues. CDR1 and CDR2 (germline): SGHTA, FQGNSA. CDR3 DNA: TGTGCCAGCAGCTATGGACTAGCGTACGAGCAGTACTTC. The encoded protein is CASSYGLAYEQYF.

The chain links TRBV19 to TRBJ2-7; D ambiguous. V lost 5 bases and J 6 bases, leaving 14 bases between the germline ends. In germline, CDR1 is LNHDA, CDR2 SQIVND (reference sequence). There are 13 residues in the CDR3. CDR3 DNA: TGTGCCAGTAGTGAAATACGAGGTGCCGAGCAGTACTTC. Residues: CASSEIRGAEQYF.

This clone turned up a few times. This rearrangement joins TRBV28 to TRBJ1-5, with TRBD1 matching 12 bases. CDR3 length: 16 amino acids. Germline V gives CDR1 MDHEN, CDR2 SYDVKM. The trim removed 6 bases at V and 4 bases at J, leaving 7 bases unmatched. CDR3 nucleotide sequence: TGTGCCAGCAGCCAATGGGGACAGGGGGCTAATCAGCCCCAGCATTTT. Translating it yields CASSQWGQGANQPQHF.

The chain's CDR3 is CASSQNLDEQYF. The CDR3 coding sequence is TGTGCCAGCAGTCAAAACTTAGACGAGCAGTACTTC. This sequence joins TRBV2 and TRBJ2-7; D unresolved. Germline V gene sequence: CDR1 SNHLY, CDR2 FYNNEI. Between the trimmed V and J ends, which lost 5 bases and 5 bases, there was a span of 10 bases. The CDR3 runs 12 residues.